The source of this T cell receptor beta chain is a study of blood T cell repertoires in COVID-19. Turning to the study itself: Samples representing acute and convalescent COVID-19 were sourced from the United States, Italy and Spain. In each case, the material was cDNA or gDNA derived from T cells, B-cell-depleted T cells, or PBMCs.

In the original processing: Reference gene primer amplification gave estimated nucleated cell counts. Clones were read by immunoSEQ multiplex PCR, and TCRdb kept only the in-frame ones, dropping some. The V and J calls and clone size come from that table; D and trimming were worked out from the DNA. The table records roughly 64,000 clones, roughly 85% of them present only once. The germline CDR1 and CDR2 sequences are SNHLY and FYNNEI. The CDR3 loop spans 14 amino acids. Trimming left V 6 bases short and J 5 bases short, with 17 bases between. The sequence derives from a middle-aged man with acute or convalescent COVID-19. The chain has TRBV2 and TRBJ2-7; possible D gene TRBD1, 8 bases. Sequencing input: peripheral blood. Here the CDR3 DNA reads TGTGCCAGCAGAGACAGGGGAGGGGAGGACGAGCAGTACTTC. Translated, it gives CASRDRGGEDEQYF.